The rows below give T cell receptor beta chains drawn from one sample of a study of metastatic and nonmetastatic thyroid tumors. Via MiXCR, TCRdb re-called the PCR reads. The sample has about 15,000 clones, roughly 24% seen once. The sequenced material came from tumor tissue. The receptors shown here come from a female donor with papillary thyroid cancer or a benign thyroid nodule (not recorded which). Some clones in this sample may be carry-over from other donors' samples. Each CDR3 is given with its conserved first and last residue. The D gene is left open where the match is weak. Where a row states a size, it is once, few, many or the class of an expanded clone; other rows omit it.

- TRBJ1-1 many TRBV5-6 CASSLGIKGLEAFF TGTGCCAGCAGCTTGGGGATAAAGGGCCTTGAAGCTTTCTTT
- TRBJ2-1 few TRBV6-2/TRBV6-3 CASSSGQPSNNEQFF TGTGCCAGCAGTTCCGGACAGCCGTCCAACAATGAGCAGTTCTTC
- TRBJ2-7 - TRBV20-1 CSAPKPGLQSYEQHF TGCAGTGCGCCCAAACCGGGACTTCAATCCTACGAGCAGCACTTC
- TRBJ2-1 few TRBV19 CASSISGRGRGEQFF TGTGCCAGTAGTATATCGGGCCGTGGGAGAGGTGAGCAGTTCTTC
TRBD2 TRBJ2-7 medium-sized TRBV2 CASRLGLAAYEQYF TGTGCCAGCAGACTGGGACTAGCAGCCTACGAGCAGTACTTC
TRBD1 TRBJ2-5 many TRBV7-6 CASSLGYRGNAGETQYF TGTGCCAGCAGCTTAGGCTACAGGGGTAACGCTGGGGAGACCCAGTACTTC
- TRBJ2-7 medium-sized TRBV6-5 CASSYATNHEQYF TGTGCCAGCAGTTACGCCACCAACCACGAGCAGTACTTC
- TRBJ1-1 - TRBV28 CASSSGGLEAFF TGTGCCAGCAGTTCCGGGGGCTTAGAAGCTTTCTTT
- TRBJ2-3 many TRBV18 CASSPRITDTQYF TGTGCCAGCTCTCCCCGTATAACAGATACGCAGTATTTT
- TRBJ1-3 many TRBV20-1 CSASLPSRRTSSSGNTIYF TGCAGTGCTAGTCTCCCCTCTCGTAGGACATCCAGCTCTGGAAACACCATATATTTT
- TRBJ2-7 medium-sized TRBV27 CASSLTTNSYEQYF TGTGCCAGCAGTCTGACTACTAACTCCTACGAGCAGTACTTC
- TRBJ1-6 medium-sized TRBV19 CASSQMLGPNSPLHF TGTGCCAGTAGTCAAATGTTGGGCCCTAATTCACCCCTCCACTTT
TRBD1 TRBJ1-2 - TRBV7-8 CASSPRTGPGGYTF TGTGCCAGCAGCCCGCGGACAGGGCCAGGAGGCTACACCTTC
- TRBJ2-7 medium-sized TRBV27 CASSSGTGHEQYF TGTGCCAGCAGTTCCGGGACTGGCCACGAGCAGTACTTC
- TRBJ1-2 - TRBV19 CASSIDSGRPNYGYTF TGTGCCAGTAGTATAGATTCGGGTAGGCCCAACTATGGCTACACCTTC
- TRBJ1-5 - TRBV6-8 CVVRPSNQPQHF TGTGTCGTACGACCAAGCAATCAGCCCCAGCATTTT
TRBD2 TRBJ2-7 medium-sized TRBV11-3 CASSPYSGSSYEQYF TGTGCCAGCAGCCCCTATAGCGGGAGTTCCTACGAGCAGTACTTC
- TRBJ1-3 many TRBV5-6 CASSRERAGNTIYF TGTGCCAGCAGCCGGGAGAGGGCTGGAAACACCATATATTTT
- TRBJ1-2 - TRBV6-1 CASSEESQGGYGYTF TGTGCCAGCAGTGAAGAGTCGCAGGGCGGGTATGGCTACACCTTC
TRBD1 TRBJ2-7 medium-sized TRBV11-3 CASSPWGDRGPYEQYF TGTGCCAGCAGTCCGTGGGGGGACAGGGGGCCCTACGAGCAGTACTTC
- TRBJ2-1 many TRBV4-1 CASNQYQGPAYNEQFF TGCGCCAGCAACCAATACCAGGGGCCCGCTTACAATGAGCAGTTCTTC
- TRBJ2-3 once TRBV11-1 CASSSLSGTSTDTQYF TGTGCCAGCAGCTCCCTGAGCGGAACTAGCACAGATACGCAGTATTTT
TRBD1 TRBJ2-7 medium-sized TRBV5-1 CASSGTGTGAEQYF TGCGCCAGCAGCGGAACCGGGACAGGGGCCGAGCAGTACTTC
- TRBJ2-3 many TRBV4-1 CASSQDPLTGTTDTQYF TGCGCCAGCAGCCAAGATCCCCTGACAGGGACTACAGATACGCAGTATTTT
TRBD2 TRBJ2-3 medium-sized TRBV12-3/TRBV12-4 CASSLSGGLRTDTQYF TGTGCCAGCAGCCTGTCGGGGGGGCTGAGGACAGATACGCAGTATTTT
- TRBJ2-3 many TRBV11-2 CASSSRAEDTDTQYF TGTGCCAGCAGCTCAAGGGCAGAAGATACAGATACGCAGTATTTT
- TRBJ2-1 medium-sized TRBV28 CASSLGLAERYNEQFF TGTGCCAGCAGTTTAGGGCTAGCCGAAAGGTACAATGAGCAGTTCTTC
- TRBJ2-1 many TRBV9 CASQSPFAGRGDEQFF TGTGCCAGCCAAAGCCCCTTCGCCGGCCGCGGCGATGAGCAGTTCTTC
- TRBJ1-1 many TRBV12-3/TRBV12-4 CASSLEIPNTEAFF TGTGCCAGCAGTTTGGAGATCCCGAACACTGAAGCTTTCTTT
- TRBJ2-5 medium-sized TRBV9 CASSVEGIETQYF TGTGCCAGCAGCGTAGAAGGGATCGAGACCCAGTACTTC